This T cell receptor beta chain was sequenced during a study of human T cells and chemical hapten exposure. Study details: For the roughly 25-week duration of the study, patients were given weekly doses of diphenylcyclopropenone on the scalp.

The CDR3 spans 15 residues. The V end was cut by 4 bases, the J end by 8 bases, with 18 bases between. Germline loops: CDR1 SGHNT, CDR2 YYREEE (reference sequence). Study-level results: It should be noted that donors had alopecia, so their immune response may differ from healthy people's.

A single record per CDR3 protein comes from TCRdb applying MiXCR to the RACE reads. The sample includes 60,000 or so distinct CDR3 sequences, around 10% of them seen just once. On this clonotype: As yet, its antigen is unknown.

Time point indicated: pre-sensitization, week 0. The treatment denotes: therapeutic diphenylcyclopropenone sensitization with weekly scalp DPC. Alopecia patients deemed DPC-suitable, aged 18 to 70, excluding pregnancy. Unfractionated whole blood was the source from which total RNA was extracted. The receptor was derived from a man aged 35-49 years with alopecia areata. Some clones in this sample may be carry-over from other donors' samples. The chain couples TRBV5-4 to TRBJ2-2; perhaps D is TRBD1 or TRBD2 (6 bases each). Specimen: whole blood, collected in connection with sensitization to the hapten diphenylcyclopropenone (DPC). The CDR3 reads CASSGGTSATGELFF. DNA for the CDR3: TGTGCCAGCAGCGGCGGGACATCTGCGACGGGGGAGCTGTTTTTT.